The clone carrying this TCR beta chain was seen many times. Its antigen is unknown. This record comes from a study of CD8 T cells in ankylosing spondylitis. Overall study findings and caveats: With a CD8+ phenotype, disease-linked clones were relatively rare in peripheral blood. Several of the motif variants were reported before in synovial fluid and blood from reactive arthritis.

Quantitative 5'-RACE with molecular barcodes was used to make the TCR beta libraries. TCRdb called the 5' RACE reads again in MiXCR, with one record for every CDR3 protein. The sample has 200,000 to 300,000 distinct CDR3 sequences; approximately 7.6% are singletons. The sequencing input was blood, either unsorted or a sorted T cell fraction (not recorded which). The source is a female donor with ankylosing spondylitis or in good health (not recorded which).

CDR3 in amino acids: CASSASTDTQYF. CDR3 coding DNA: TGTGCCAGCAGTGCATCGACAGATACGCAGTATTTT. The V gene is TRBV12-3 or TRBV12-4, the J gene TRBJ2-3; D gene ambiguous. Trimming stripped 5 bases from V and 3 bases from J, with 6 bases between. The CDR3 sequence is 12 residues long.